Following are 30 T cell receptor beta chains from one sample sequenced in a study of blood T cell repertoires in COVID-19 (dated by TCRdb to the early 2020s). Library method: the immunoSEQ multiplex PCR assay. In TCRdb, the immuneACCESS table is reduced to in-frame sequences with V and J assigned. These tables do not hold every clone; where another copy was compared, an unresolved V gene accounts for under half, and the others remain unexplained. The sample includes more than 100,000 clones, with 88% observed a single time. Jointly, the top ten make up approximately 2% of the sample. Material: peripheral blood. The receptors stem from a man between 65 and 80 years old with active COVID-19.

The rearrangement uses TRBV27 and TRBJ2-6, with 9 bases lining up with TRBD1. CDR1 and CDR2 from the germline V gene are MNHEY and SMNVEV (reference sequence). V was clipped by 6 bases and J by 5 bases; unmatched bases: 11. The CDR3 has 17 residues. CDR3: CASSLTGQGLWANVLTF. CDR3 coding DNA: TGTGCCAGCAGCCTTACGGGACAGGGCCTCTGGGCCAACGTCCTGACTTTC.

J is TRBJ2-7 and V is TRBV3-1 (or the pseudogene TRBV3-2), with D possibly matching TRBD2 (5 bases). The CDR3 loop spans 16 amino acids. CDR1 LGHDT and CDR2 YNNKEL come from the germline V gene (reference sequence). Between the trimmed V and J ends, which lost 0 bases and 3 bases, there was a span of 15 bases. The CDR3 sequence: CASSQDLAMRLYEQYF. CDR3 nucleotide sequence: TGTGCCAGCAGCCAAGATCTAGCCATGAGGCTCTACGAGCAGTACTTC.

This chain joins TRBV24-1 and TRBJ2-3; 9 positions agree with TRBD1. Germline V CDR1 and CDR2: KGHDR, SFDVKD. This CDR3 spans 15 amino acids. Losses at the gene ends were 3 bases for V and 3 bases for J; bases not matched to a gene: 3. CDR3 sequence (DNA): TGTGCCACCAGTGATGACAGGGGGAGGACAGATACGCAGTATTTT. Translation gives CATSDDRGRTDTQYF.

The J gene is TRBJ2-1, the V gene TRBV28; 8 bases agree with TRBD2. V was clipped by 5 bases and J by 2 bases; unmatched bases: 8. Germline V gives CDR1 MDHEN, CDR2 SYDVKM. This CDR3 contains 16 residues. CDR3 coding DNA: TGTGCCAGCAGTCCATTACTAGCGGCGCCCTACAATGAGCAGTTCTTC. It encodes CASSPLLAAPYNEQFF.

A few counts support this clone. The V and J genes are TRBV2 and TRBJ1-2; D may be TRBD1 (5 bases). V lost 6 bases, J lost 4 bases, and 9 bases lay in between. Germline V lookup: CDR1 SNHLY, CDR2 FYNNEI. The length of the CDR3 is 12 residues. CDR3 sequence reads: CASRSGSYGYTF. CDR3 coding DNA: TGTGCCAGCAGGTCAGGGTCCTATGGCTACACCTTC.

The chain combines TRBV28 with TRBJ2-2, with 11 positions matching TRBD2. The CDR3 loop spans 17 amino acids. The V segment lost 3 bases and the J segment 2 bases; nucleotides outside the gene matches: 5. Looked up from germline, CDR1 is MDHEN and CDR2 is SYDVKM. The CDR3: CASSFRGLAANTGELFF. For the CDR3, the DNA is TGTGCCAGCAGTTTCCGGGGACTAGCGGCCAACACCGGGGAGCTGTTTTTT.

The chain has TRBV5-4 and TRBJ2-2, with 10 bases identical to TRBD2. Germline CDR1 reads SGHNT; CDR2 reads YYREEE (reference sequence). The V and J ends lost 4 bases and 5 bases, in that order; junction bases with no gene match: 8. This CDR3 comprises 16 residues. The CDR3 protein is CASSRDPSGSTGELFF. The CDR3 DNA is TGTGCCAGCAGCAGGGACCCTAGCGGGAGTACCGGGGAGCTGTTTTTT.

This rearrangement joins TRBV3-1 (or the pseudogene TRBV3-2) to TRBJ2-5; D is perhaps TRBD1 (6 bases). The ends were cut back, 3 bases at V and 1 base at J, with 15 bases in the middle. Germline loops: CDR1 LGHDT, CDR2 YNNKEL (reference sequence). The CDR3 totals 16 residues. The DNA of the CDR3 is TGTGCCAGCAGCCAGGGGACACCGTCGAGCCAAGAGACCCAGTACTTC. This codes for CASSQGTPSSQETQYF.

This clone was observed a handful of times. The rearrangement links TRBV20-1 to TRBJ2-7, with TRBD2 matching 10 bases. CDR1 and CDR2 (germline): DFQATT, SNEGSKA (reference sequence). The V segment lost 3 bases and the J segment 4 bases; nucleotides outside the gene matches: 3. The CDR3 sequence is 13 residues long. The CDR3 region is CSASVLAGYEQYF. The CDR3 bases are TGCAGTGCTAGTGTACTAGCGGGGTACGAGCAGTACTTC.

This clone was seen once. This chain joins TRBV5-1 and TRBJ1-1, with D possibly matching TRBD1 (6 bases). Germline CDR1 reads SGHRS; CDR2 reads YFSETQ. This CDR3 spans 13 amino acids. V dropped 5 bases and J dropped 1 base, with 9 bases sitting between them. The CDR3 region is CASRDSGNTEAFF. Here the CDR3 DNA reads TGCGCCAGCAGGGACAGCGGGAACACTGAAGCTTTCTTT.

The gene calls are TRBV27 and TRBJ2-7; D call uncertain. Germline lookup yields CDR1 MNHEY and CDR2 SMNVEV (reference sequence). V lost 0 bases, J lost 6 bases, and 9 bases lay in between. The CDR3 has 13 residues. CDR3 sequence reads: CASSLSHISEQYF. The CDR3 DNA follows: TGTGCCAGCAGTTTATCTCATATCAGCGAGCAGTACTTC.

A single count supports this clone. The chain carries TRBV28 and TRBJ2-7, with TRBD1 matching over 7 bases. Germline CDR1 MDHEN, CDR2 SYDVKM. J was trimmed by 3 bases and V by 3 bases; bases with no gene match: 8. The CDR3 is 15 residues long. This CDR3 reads CASSFKGNRGYEQYF. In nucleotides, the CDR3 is TGTGCCAGCAGTTTTAAAGGGAACAGGGGCTACGAGCAGTACTTC.

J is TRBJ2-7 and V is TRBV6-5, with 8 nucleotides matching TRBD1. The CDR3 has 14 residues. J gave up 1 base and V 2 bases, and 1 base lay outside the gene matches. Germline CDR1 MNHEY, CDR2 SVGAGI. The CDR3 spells CASSYRTGSYEQYF. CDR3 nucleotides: TGTGCCAGCAGTTACAGGACAGGGTCCTACGAGCAGTACTTC.

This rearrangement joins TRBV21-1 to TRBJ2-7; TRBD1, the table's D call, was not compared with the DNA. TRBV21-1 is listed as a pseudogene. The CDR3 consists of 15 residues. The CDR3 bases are TGTGCCAGCAGCCAGGGGCAGGTCGGCTCCTACGAGCAGTACTTC. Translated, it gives CASSQGQVGSYEQYF.

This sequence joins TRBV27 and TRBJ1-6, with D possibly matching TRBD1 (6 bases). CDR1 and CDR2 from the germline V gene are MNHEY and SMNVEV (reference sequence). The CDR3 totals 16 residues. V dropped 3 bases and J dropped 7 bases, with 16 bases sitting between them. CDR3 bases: TGTGCCAGCAGTTTTCGGGAGGACAGTAAGAATTCACCCCTCCACTTT. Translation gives CASSFREDSKNSPLHF.

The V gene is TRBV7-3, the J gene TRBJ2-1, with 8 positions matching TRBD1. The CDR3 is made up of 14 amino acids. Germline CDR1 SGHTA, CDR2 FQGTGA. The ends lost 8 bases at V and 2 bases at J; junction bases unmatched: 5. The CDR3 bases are TGTGCCAGCGCACCGGGACAGGCCTACAATGAGCAGTTCTTC. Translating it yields CASAPGQAYNEQFF.

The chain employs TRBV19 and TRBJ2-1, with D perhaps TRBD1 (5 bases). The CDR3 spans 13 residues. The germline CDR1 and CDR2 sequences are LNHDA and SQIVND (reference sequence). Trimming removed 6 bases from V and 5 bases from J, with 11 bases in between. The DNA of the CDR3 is TGTGCCAGTAGGATGGGGCGCAACAATGAGCAGTTCTTC. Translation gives CASRMGRNNEQFF.

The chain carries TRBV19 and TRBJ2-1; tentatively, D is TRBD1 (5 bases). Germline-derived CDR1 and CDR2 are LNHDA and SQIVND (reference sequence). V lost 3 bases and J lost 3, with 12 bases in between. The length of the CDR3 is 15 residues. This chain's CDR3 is CASSIKGQHYNEQFF. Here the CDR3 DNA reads TGTGCCAGTAGTATTAAAGGACAACACTACAATGAGCAGTTCTTC.

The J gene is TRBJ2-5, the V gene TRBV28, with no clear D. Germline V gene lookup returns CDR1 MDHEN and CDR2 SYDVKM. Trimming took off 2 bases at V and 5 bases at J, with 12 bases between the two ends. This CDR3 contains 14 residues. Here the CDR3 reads CASSLSSGDETQYF. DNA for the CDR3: TGTGCCAGCAGTTTAAGCTCTGGAGATGAGACCCAGTACTTC.

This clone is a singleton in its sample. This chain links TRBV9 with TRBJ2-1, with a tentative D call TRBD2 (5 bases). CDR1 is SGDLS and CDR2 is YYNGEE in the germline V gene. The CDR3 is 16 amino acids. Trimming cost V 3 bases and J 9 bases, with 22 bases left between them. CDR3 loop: CASSAAARLEVGEQFF. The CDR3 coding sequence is TGTGCCAGCAGCGCAGCGGCGAGACTCGAGGTTGGTGAGCAGTTCTTC.

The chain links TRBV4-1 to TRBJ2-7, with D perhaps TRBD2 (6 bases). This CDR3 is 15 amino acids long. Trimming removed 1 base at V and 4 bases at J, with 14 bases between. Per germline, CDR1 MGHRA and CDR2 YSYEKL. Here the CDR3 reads CASSQVGGSRYEQYF. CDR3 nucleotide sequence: TGCGCCAGCAGCCAAGTCGGGGGTAGCCGGTACGAGCAGTACTTC.

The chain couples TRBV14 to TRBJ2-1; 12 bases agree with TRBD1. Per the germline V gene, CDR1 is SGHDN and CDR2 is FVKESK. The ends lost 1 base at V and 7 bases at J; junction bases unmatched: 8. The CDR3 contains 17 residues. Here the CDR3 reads CASSQGGTGGWVNEQFF. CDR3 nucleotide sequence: TGTGCCAGCAGCCAAGGTGGGACAGGGGGCTGGGTGAATGAGCAGTTCTTC.

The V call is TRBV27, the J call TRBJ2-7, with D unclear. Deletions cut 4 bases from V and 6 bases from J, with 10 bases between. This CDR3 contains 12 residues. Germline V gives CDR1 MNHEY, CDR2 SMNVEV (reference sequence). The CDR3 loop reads CASSSLDAEQYF. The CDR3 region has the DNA TGTGCCAGCAGTTCCTTAGATGCCGAGCAGTACTTC.

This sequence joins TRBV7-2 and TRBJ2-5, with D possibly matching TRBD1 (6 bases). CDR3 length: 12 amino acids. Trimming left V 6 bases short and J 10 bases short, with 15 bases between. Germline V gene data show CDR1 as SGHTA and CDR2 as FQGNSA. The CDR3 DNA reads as TGTGCCAGCAGTCAGGGGATAGGGAGCCAGTACTTC. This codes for CASSQGIGSQYF.

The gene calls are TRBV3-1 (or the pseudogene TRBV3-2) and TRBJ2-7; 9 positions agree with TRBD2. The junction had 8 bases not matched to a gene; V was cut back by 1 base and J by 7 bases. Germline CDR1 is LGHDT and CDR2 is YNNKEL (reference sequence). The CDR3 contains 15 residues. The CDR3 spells CASSQVSSGKGEQYF. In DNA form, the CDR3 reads TGTGCCAGCAGCCAAGTGTCTAGCGGGAAGGGTGAGCAGTACTTC.

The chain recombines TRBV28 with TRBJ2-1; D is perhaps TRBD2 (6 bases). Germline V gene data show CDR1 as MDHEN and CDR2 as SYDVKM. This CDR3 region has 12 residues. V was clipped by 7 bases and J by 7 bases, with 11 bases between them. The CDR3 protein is CASTQRGNEQFF. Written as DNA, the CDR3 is TGTGCCAGCACCCAACGGGGGAATGAGCAGTTCTTC.

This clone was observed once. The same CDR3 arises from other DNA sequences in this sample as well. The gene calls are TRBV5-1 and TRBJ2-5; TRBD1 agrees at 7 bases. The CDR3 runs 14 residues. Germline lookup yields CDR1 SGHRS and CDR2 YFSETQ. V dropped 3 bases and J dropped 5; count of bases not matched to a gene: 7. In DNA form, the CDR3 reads TGCGCCAGCAGCTCCACAGGGGTGGGGGAGACCCAGTACTTC. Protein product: CASSSTGVGETQYF.

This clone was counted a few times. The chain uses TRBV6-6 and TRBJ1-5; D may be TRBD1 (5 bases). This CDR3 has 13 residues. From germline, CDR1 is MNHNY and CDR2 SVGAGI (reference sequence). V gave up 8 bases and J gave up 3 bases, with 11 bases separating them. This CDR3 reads CASRQNLNQPQHF. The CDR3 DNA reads TGTGCCAGCCGACAGAACCTCAATCAGCCCCAGCATTTT.

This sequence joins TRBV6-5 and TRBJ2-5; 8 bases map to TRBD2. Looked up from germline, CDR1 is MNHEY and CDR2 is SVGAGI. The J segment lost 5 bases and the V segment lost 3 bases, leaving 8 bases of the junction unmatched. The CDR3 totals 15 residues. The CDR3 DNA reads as TGTGCCAGCAGTTATAGAGCGGGAGTCGGGGAGACCCAGTACTTC. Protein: CASSYRAGVGETQYF.

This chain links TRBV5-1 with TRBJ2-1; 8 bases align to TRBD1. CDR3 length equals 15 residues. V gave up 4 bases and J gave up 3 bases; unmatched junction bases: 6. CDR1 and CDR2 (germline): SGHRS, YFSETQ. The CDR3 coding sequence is TGCGCCAGCAGCCAGGGACAGGCCTACTACAATGAGCAGTTCTTC. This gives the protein CASSQGQAYYNEQFF.